This T cell receptor (beta chain) appears in the sequencing data of a study of cytomegalovirus exposure and HLA in healthy donors. A multiplex PCR was run with 60 Vbeta primers and 13 Jbeta primers. The data were produced by immunoSEQ multiplex PCR, yet TCRdb's version contains in-frame clones alone and is incomplete. The data show around 150,000 clones, approximately 70% seen once. Germline lookup yields CDR1 MRHNA and CDR2 SNTAGT. Trimming took 5 bases from V and 8 from J; bases not matched to a gene: 3. The CDR3 covers 14 residues. This clone was counted between two and nine times. The sample consisted of PBMCs. The chain uses TRBV6-4 and TRBJ2-1; 13 bases match TRBD2. The sequence was collected from a man aged 18 to 29 in good health and CMV-seropositive. CDR3: CASSRTSGSDEQFF. The DNA of the CDR3 is TGTGCCAGCAGTAGGACTAGCGGGAGCGATGAGCAGTTCTTC.